The source of this TCR beta chain is a study of monozygotic twins with inflammatory bowel disease. The unique tags termed UMIs, each holding a 6-nucleotide sample barcode, were added by means of template switching. Each CDR3 protein gets one entry in TCRdb, which reprocessed the 5' RACE reads and gives no DNA. Recorded for this sample: around 380,000 distinct CDR3 sequences. Study-wide points: The data offered no way to tell different T cell subtypes apart. Immunosuppressive treatment differences may have increased patient repertoire variability.

Each donor gave 2.5 to 3 ml of peripheral blood. CDR1 is SGHRS, CDR2 YFSETQ, per germline. The CDR3 spans 14 residues. Regarding this clonotype: What it binds is unknown.

Input material: blood. The receptor was isolated from a human donor with ulcerative colitis or Crohn's disease, or a healthy co-twin of an affected twin (not recorded which). The V call is TRBV5-1, the J call TRBJ1-5; TCRdb returns TRBD1, unconfirmable since there is no DNA. The CDR3: CASSSKQGEGPQHF.